This TCR beta chain is from a study of CD8 T cells in ankylosing spondylitis. This clonotype was seen at least ten times. CDR1 is SGHDT and CDR2 is YYEEEE in the germline V gene. Trimming stripped 0 bases from V and 3 bases from J, with 13 bases between. The CDR3 runs 16 residues. TCRdb re-derived calls from the 5' RACE reads in MiXCR, one entry per CDR3 protein. The profile covers 250,000 to 400,000 distinct CDR3 sequences, with around 10% appearing a single time and roughly 9% taken by the ten largest. The sample taken for sequencing was blood, either unsorted or a sorted T cell fraction (not recorded which). V usage is TRBV5-6 and J usage is TRBJ2-1; a weak D match, TRBD1 (6 bases). This receptor was taken from a female donor with ankylosing spondylitis or in good health (not recorded which). The DNA for the CDR3 is TGTGCCAGCAGCTTGGTCGGACAGCTCTTCTACAATGAGCAGTTCTTC. It codes for CASSLVGQLFYNEQFF.